This is a list of T cell receptor beta chains from one sample in a study of blood T cell repertoires in COVID-19. Data came from immunoSEQ multiplex PCR; TCRdb stores just in-frame clones and leaves some out. The sample records 150,000 to 200,000 clones, roughly 80% being singletons. Sequenced: peripheral blood. The source of these receptors is a man in his sixties with active or convalescent COVID-19. Both conserved end residues are part of each CDR3. The order of the fields is CDR3 protein, CDR3 DNA, clone size, D gene, J gene, V gene. The D gene is left open where the match is weak. Only part of the rows carry a size: once, few, many, or a class if the clone is expanded.

CASQGSRRGVDTQYF	TGTGCCTCACAGGGGAGCCGACGTGGGGTAGATACGCAGTATTTT	.	TRBD1	TRBJ2-3	TRBV28
CASSVGGGSNTEAFF	TGTGCCAGCAGCGTAGGGGGAGGATCGAACACTGAAGCTTTCTTT	once	.	TRBJ1-1	TRBV9
CASLSGGGIAEAFF	TGTGCCAGCCTATCCGGGGGGGGTATCGCTGAAGCTTTCTTT	.	.	TRBJ1-1	TRBV27
CASSPDRTYGYTF	TGTGCCAGCAGCCCGGACAGGACCTATGGCTACACCTTC	few	TRBD1	TRBJ1-2	TRBV7-9
CSTNSADTQYF	TGCAGTACTAATAGCGCAGATACGCAGTATTTT	.	.	TRBJ2-3	TRBV20-1
CASSLEAPGGRDEKLFF	TGCGCCAGCAGCTTGGAAGCCCCAGGGGGCCGGGATGAAAAACTGTTTTTT	.	TRBD1	TRBJ1-4	TRBV5-1
CASSIQGLGTDTQYF	TGTGCCAGTAGTATACAGGGACTGGGCACAGATACGCAGTATTTT	.	.	TRBJ2-3	TRBV19
CASSSGTWGNQPQHF	TGTGCCAGCAGCAGCGGGACGTGGGGCAATCAGCCCCAGCATTTT	few	.	TRBJ1-5	TRBV7-8
CASRITTGELFF	TGTGCCAGCAGAATCACTACCGGGGAGCTGTTTTTT	.	.	TRBJ2-2	TRBV6-5
CASSFFGRAGTGELFF	TGCGCCAGCAGCTTCTTCGGGAGGGCGGGTACCGGGGAGCTGTTTTTT	.	TRBD2	TRBJ2-2	TRBV5-1
CASSYSGRGYEQYF	TGTGCCAGCAGTTATAGCGGGAGAGGCTACGAGCAGTACTTC	.	TRBD2	TRBJ2-7	TRBV6-2/TRBV6-3
CASSYTGNYGYTF	TGTGCCAGCAGCTATACAGGAAACTATGGCTACACCTTC	.	.	TRBJ1-2	TRBV7-3
CASSPDRGLYGYTF	TGTGCCAGCAGCCCCGACAGGGGGCTCTATGGCTACACCTTC	.	TRBD1	TRBJ1-2	TRBV7-2
CASSQFGSPQEQFF	TGTGCCAGCAGCCAATTTGGGAGCCCCCAGGAGCAGTTCTTC	.	.	TRBJ2-1	TRBV3-1/TRBV3-2
CASREGSTGELFF	TGCGCCAGCCGGGAGGGAAGCACCGGGGAGCTGTTTTTT	.	TRBD2	TRBJ2-2	TRBV5-1
CASSPTGGSRGKTGELFF	TGTGCCAGCAGCCCCACGGGGGGGAGCCGCGGGAAGACCGGGGAGCTGTTTTTT	.	TRBD2	TRBJ2-2	TRBV7-2
CASSPWTGGSYEQYF	TGTGCCAGCAGTCCCTGGACAGGGGGCTCCTACGAGCAGTACTTC	.	TRBD1	TRBJ2-7	TRBV6-6
CAWSPLGGGNQPQHF	TGTGCCTGGAGTCCCCTAGGTGGTGGCAATCAGCCCCAGCATTTT	.	.	TRBJ1-5	TRBV30
CASSLAPVGQGNTIYF	TGCGCCAGCAGCTTGGCTCCGGTGGGACAGGGAAACACCATATATTTT	.	TRBD1	TRBJ1-3	TRBV5-1
CASSQEGTRDEQFF	TGTGCCAGCAGCCAAGAAGGGACTAGGGATGAGCAGTTCTTC	.	TRBD2	TRBJ2-1	TRBV4-2
CASSARLVNEQFF	TGCGCCAGCAGCGCCCGACTAGTTAATGAGCAGTTCTTC	many	.	TRBJ2-1	TRBV5-1
CASSLSDRGSEQYF	TGTGCCAGCAGTCTCAGCGACAGGGGTTCCGAGCAGTACTTC	.	TRBD1	TRBJ2-7	TRBV2
CASRRPPGTEAFF	TGTGCCAGCAGGAGGCCCCCCGGGACTGAAGCTTTCTTT	.	.	TRBJ1-1	TRBV7-2
CASSLDQASYEQYF	TGTGCCAGCAGCTTGGATCAGGCCTCCTACGAGCAGTACTTC	.	.	TRBJ2-7	TRBV5-4
CATSLPSGRAYNEQFF	TGTGCCACCAGCTTACCTAGCGGGAGGGCGTACAATGAGCAGTTCTTC	.	TRBD2	TRBJ2-1	TRBV24-1
CASSLAGTFSYNEQFF	TGTGCCAGCAGCTTAGCGGGCACCTTCTCCTACAATGAGCAGTTCTTC	.	.	TRBJ2-1	TRBV7-8
CASSDRGEQYF	TGTGCCAGCAGTGACAGGGGCGAGCAGTACTTC	.	TRBD1	TRBJ2-7	TRBV6-2/TRBV6-3
CASRNSQRIFTDTQYF	TGTGCCAGCAGAAACTCCCAGCGTATATTCACAGATACGCAGTATTTT	.	.	TRBJ2-3	TRBV27
CASSPEGQETQYF	TGCGCCAGCAGCCCGGAGGGCCAAGAGACCCAGTACTTC	.	.	TRBJ2-5	TRBV5-1
CASSVRDRGSNTEAFF	TGTGCCAGCAGCGTCCGGGACAGAGGATCGAACACTGAAGCTTTCTTT	few	TRBD1	TRBJ1-1	TRBV7-8
CASSLTTRLNTGELFF	TGTGCCAGCAGCTTAACAACTAGATTGAACACCGGGGAGCTGTTTTTT	.	.	TRBJ2-2	TRBV7-3
CASSRGRGGTGELFF	TGTGCCAGCAGCCGCGGGAGGGGGGGCACCGGGGAGCTGTTTTTT	once	TRBD2	TRBJ2-2	TRBV2
CATSDPFGGRPTDTQYF	TGTGCCACCAGTGATCCCTTCGGGGGGCGGCCAACAGATACGCAGTATTTT	.	.	TRBJ2-3	TRBV24-1
CASSSPPGGKEQYF	TGTGCCAGCAGTTCACCCCCCGGGGGGAAGGAGCAGTACTTC	few	TRBD2	TRBJ2-7	TRBV27
CASSAGTYSYEQYF	TGTGCCAGCAGCGCCGGGACTTACTCCTACGAGCAGTACTTC	.	.	TRBJ2-7	TRBV7-2
CASSVSGDSRQPQHF	TGTGCCAGCAGCGTCTCAGGGGACAGCCGGCAGCCCCAGCATTTT	.	TRBD1	TRBJ1-5	TRBV9
CASSTGLAGEETQYF	TGTGCCAGCAGCACGGGACTAGCGGGAGAGGAGACCCAGTACTTC	.	TRBD2	TRBJ2-5	TRBV5-5
CASSLYRASNQPQHF	TGTGCCAGCAGCTTATACAGGGCTAGCAATCAGCCCCAGCATTTT	.	.	TRBJ1-5	TRBV5-6
CASSPQAGGKETQYF	TGTGCCAGCAGCCCTCAAGCGGGAGGGAAAGAGACCCAGTACTTC	.	TRBD2	TRBJ2-5	TRBV7-9
CASLLGGANVLTF	TGTGCCAGTCTCCTAGGAGGGGCCAACGTCCTGACTTTC	few	.	TRBJ2-6	TRBV18
CASRFRENTGELFF	TGTGCCAGCAGGTTCCGGGAGAACACCGGGGAGCTGTTTTTT	once	.	TRBJ2-2	TRBV9
CASSEVDRYTEAFF	TGTGCCAGCAGTGAAGTGGACAGATACACTGAAGCTTTCTTT	.	.	TRBJ1-1	TRBV6-1
CASSIKGGQGQTQYF	TGTGCCAGCAGTATCAAAGGGGGACAGGGCCAGACCCAGTACTTC	.	TRBD1	TRBJ2-5	TRBV6-5
CASSLVGEIDTQYF	TGTGCCAGCAGCTTGGTCGGGGAGATAGATACGCAGTATTTT	.	.	TRBJ2-3	TRBV5-4
CASRELASYEQYF	TGTGCCAGCCGAGAACTAGCCTCCTACGAGCAGTACTTC	once	.	TRBJ2-7	TRBV27
CASSPPGTQGYNEQFF	TGTGCCAGCAGCCCACCCGGAACACAGGGCTACAATGAGCAGTTCTTC	.	.	TRBJ2-1	TRBV7-9
CASSLDRGGNQPQHF	TGTGCCAGCAGCTTGGACAGGGGCGGCAATCAGCCCCAGCATTTT	once	TRBD1	TRBJ1-5	TRBV7-2
CASSLLREGRYNEQFF	TGTGCCAGCAGCTTATTGCGGGAGGGCCGCTACAATGAGCAGTTCTTC	many	TRBD2	TRBJ2-1	TRBV7-8
CATSRDYFQAGSADTQYF	TGTGCCACCAGCAGAGATTACTTTCAGGCGGGATCCGCAGATACGCAGTATTTT	.	.	TRBJ2-3	TRBV15
CASSPNPIDSATNEKLFF	TGCGCCAGCAGCCCGAACCCTATTGACAGTGCAACTAATGAAAAACTGTTTTTT	once	.	TRBJ1-4	TRBV5-1